Listed here are 31 T cell receptor beta chains from one sample, sequenced in a study of blood T cell repertoires in COVID-19. Clones were sequenced by immunoSEQ multiplex PCR, and TCRdb holds only the in-frame ones, with some missing. The profile shows 290,000 or so clones, around nine tenths of them singletons. Specimen: PBMCs or T cells enriched from blood (not recorded which). The receptor source for this set is a woman aged 25-40 years who had recovered from COVID-19.

The chain joins TRBV3-1 (or the pseudogene TRBV3-2) to TRBJ2-7, with TRBD1 as a possible D gene (6 bases). The CDR3 is made up of 17 amino acids. Germline V CDR1 and CDR2: LGHDT, YNNKEL (reference sequence). Trimming took 1 base from V and 1 from J, leaving 17 bases between them. The CDR3 region is CASSQGPGVVPSYEQYF. Written as DNA, the CDR3 is TGTGCCAGCAGCCAAGGCCCAGGGGTAGTCCCATCCTACGAGCAGTACTTC.

The CDR3 DNA reads TGTGCCAGCAGCCAAGGACGGGGGTATCAAGAGACCCAGTACTTC. It specifies CASSQGRGYQETQYF. The gene calls are TRBV11-2 and TRBJ2-5; tentatively, D is TRBD2 (6 bases). The CDR3 runs to 15 residues. Germline V gene sequence: CDR1 SGHAT, CDR2 FQNNGV. The V and J ends lost 5 bases and 2 bases respectively, with 15 bases between them.

The chain combines TRBV6-5 with TRBJ2-3; D might be TRBD2 (6 bases). Looked up from germline, CDR1 is MNHEY and CDR2 is SVGAGI. The germline V and J ends were trimmed by 5 bases and 4 bases, with 13 bases remaining between them. The CDR3 sequence is 14 residues long. The CDR3 region is CASSPLAGSDTQYF. The CDR3, as DNA: TGTGCCAGCAGTCCCCTCGCGGGATCAGATACGCAGTATTTT.

The chain uses TRBV10-1 and TRBJ2-1; D is undetermined. The V and J ends lost 6 bases and 7 bases respectively, with 10 bases between them. The CDR3 has 12 residues. Germline V gene sequence: CDR1 WNHNN, CDR2 SYGVQD (reference sequence). The CDR3 nucleotides read TGCGCCAGCAGCGCAGGTTGGAATGAGCAGTTCTTC. This gives the protein CASSAGWNEQFF.

The chain links TRBV27 to TRBJ1-2; the match to TRBD1 covers 8 bases. The V segment lost 5 bases and the J segment 2 bases; nucleotides outside the gene matches: 10. The CDR3 runs 16 residues. The germline V gene has CDR1 MNHEY and CDR2 SMNVEV (reference sequence). The chain's CDR3 is CASSPTRTGSNYGYTF. In nucleotides, the CDR3 is TGTGCCAGCAGTCCAACAAGGACAGGGTCGAACTATGGCTACACCTTC.

In DNA form, the CDR3 reads TGCAGCGTTGGGGAAGGACAGGGGGCTTACGAGCAGTACTTC. Translating gives CSVGEGQGAYEQYF. The chain is built from TRBV29-1 and TRBJ2-7; 11 positions agree with TRBD1. Trimming took 4 bases from V and 4 from J; bases not matched to a gene: 6. The CDR3 runs to 14 residues. The germline gives CDR1 SQVTM, CDR2 ANQGSEA.

The chain employs TRBV6-2 or TRBV6-3 and TRBJ2-1; 13 bases align to TRBD2. Unmatched junction bases numbered 7, after V lost 5 bases and J lost 9 bases. Germline CDR1 and CDR2: MNHEY and SVGEGT. CDR3 length: 15 amino acids. DNA for the CDR3: TGTGCCAGCAGTCCGCCGGGACTAGCGGGACTTGAGCAGTTCTTC. This translates into CASSPPGLAGLEQFF.

This chain links TRBV20-1 with TRBJ2-7; D gene unclear. Germline V gene sequence: CDR1 DFQATT, CDR2 SNEGSKA (reference sequence). The CDR3 runs 12 residues. V was clipped by 3 bases and J by 2 bases, with 8 bases between them. The CDR3 sequence is CSASETAYEQYF. The CDR3 bases are TGCAGTGCTAGTGAAACAGCCTACGAGCAGTACTTC.

The gene calls are TRBV5-4 and TRBJ2-1, with 7 bases that match TRBD2. This CDR3 contains 17 residues. Trimming removed 6 bases from V and 2 bases from J; junction bases left unmatched: 14. Looked up from germline, CDR1 is SGHNT and CDR2 is YYREEE (reference sequence). CDR3 amino acids: CASTPFGVAGTYNEQFF. CDR3 nucleotide sequence: TGTGCCAGCACCCCGTTTGGGGTAGCGGGCACCTACAATGAGCAGTTCTTC.

The chain carries TRBV27 and TRBJ2-2; TRBD2 aligns across 10 bases. Germline V gives CDR1 MNHEY, CDR2 SMNVEV (reference sequence). The CDR3 totals 17 residues. V lost 5 bases, J lost 6 bases, and 12 bases stayed unmatched. For the CDR3, the DNA is TGTGCCAGCAGTCCGTCTAGCGGGAGAAGTAGTCCCGGGGAGCTGTTTTTT. Amino acid sequence: CASSPSSGRSSPGELFF.

This chain joins TRBV7-9 and TRBJ2-1; tentative D call: TRBD2 (6 bases). The CDR3 covers 15 residues. Germline V gene lookup returns CDR1 SEHNR and CDR2 FQNEAQ (reference sequence). Trimming cost V 4 bases and J 3 bases, with 13 bases left between them. In DNA, the CDR3 is TGTGCCAGCAGCTCCCCCCGGGAGATCTACAATGAGCAGTTCTTC. As protein: CASSSPREIYNEQFF.

Of note for this clone: Other DNA sequences in the same sample also yield this CDR3. The chain links TRBV5-1 to TRBJ1-5; 10 bases align to TRBD1. V trimming: 4 bases; J trimming: 5 bases; junction bases outside the gene matches: 3. This CDR3 spans 14 amino acids. Germline V gene sequence: CDR1 SGHRS, CDR2 YFSETQ. CDR3: CASSLGTGDQPQHF. In DNA, the CDR3 is TGCGCCAGCAGCCTTGGGACAGGGGATCAGCCCCAGCATTTT. Using reference TRBV5-1 and TRBJ1-5 for the parts outside the CDR3, the full variable domain is KAGVTQTPRYLIKTRGQQVTLSCSPISGHRSVSWYQQTPGQGLQFLFEYFSETQRNKGNFPGRFSGRQFSNSRSEMNVSTLELGDSALYLCASSLGTGDQPQHFGDGTRLSIL.

This clone showed up just once. CDR3 nucleotide sequence: TGTGCCAGCAGTTACGCTACGAGTGAGGGCTACACCTTC. It codes for CASSYATSEGYTF. The chain combines TRBV6-5 with TRBJ1-2; no reliable D call. Per germline, CDR1 MNHEY and CDR2 SVGAGI. The germline V and J ends were trimmed by 2 bases and 8 bases, with 12 bases remaining between them. CDR3 length equals 13 residues.

This clone showed up just once. The chain joins TRBV6-2 or TRBV6-3 to TRBJ2-3; 7 bases line up with TRBD2. The CDR3 loop spans 12 amino acids. Germline trimming cut 4 bases from V and 9 bases from J; bases unmatched to any gene: 4. Germline V lookup: CDR1 MNHEY, CDR2 SVGEGT. DNA for the CDR3: TGTGCCAGCAGTTCCGGACTAGGGACGCAGTATTTT. Translating it yields CASSSGLGTQYF.

The rearrangement joins TRBV27 to TRBJ2-2; D ambiguous. The CDR3 spans 14 residues. Looked up from germline, CDR1 is MNHEY and CDR2 is SMNVEV (reference sequence). Trimming took 2 bases from V and 2 from J, leaving 6 bases between them. The DNA for the CDR3 is TGTGCCAGCAGTTTAGTAACAAACACCGGGGAGCTGTTTTTT. This gives the protein CASSLVTNTGELFF.

The chain employs TRBV28 and TRBJ1-5; perhaps TRBD1 as D (6 bases). Germline assignment: CDR1 MDHEN and CDR2 SYDVKM. Trimming took off 4 bases at V and 10 bases at J, with 20 bases between the two ends. The CDR3 sequence is 15 residues long. CDR3 loop: CASSSTGLQSGPQHF. CDR3 in DNA: TGTGCCAGCAGTTCGACAGGCCTACAATCAGGTCCCCAGCATTTT.

V is TRBV10-1 and J is TRBJ2-1; a possible D gene is TRBD2 (6 bases). From germline, CDR1 is WNHNN and CDR2 SYGVQD (reference sequence). The V gene lost 6 bases and the J gene lost 2 bases, with 8 bases spanning the gap. The CDR3 loop spans 13 amino acids. As DNA, the CDR3 is TGCGCCAGCAGCGGGGGAACCTACAATGAGCAGTTCTTC. This translates into CASSGGTYNEQFF.

The chain has TRBV5-1 and TRBJ2-7; D may be TRBD2 (6 bases). In germline, CDR1 is SGHRS, CDR2 YFSETQ. V lost 7 bases and J lost 3, with 20 bases in between. This CDR3 comprises 15 residues. CDR3 in DNA: TGCGCCAGCCGATCAGCCGGGAGCCGACTCTACGAGCAGTACTTC. Its protein product is CASRSAGSRLYEQYF.

This clone was recorded only once. The V call is TRBV29-1, the J call TRBJ2-1; 9 nucleotides match TRBD2. CDR3 size: 16 residues. V lost 2 bases, J lost 2 bases, and 7 bases stayed unmatched. Germline V CDR1 and CDR2: SQVTM, ANQGSEA. The CDR3 sequence: CSVESLAGTPYNEQFF. CDR3 bases: TGCAGCGTTGAAAGTCTAGCGGGAACCCCCTACAATGAGCAGTTCTTC.

V usage is TRBV7-2 and J usage is TRBJ2-5, with D possibly being TRBD2 (5 bases). The CDR3 loop spans 14 amino acids. CDR1 is SGHTA and CDR2 is FQGNSA in the germline V gene. V gave up 2 bases and J gave up 5 bases, with 12 bases separating them. The CDR3 here is CASSLFRGSETQYF. Here the CDR3 DNA reads TGTGCCAGCAGCTTATTCCGGGGAAGCGAGACCCAGTACTTC. Full variable domain (outside the CDR3, taken from reference TRBV7-2 and TRBJ2-5): GAGVSQSPSNKVTEKGKDVELRCDPISGHTALYWYRQSLGQGLEFLIYFQGNSAPDKSGLPSDRFSAERTGGSVSTLTIQRTQQEDSAVYLCASSLFRGSETQYFGPGTRLLVL.

The chain joins TRBV5-6 to TRBJ1-5; D gene uncertain. The CDR3 length is 14 residues. V lost 0 bases and J 2 bases, leaving 6 bases between the germline ends. Germline loops: CDR1 SGHDT, CDR2 YYEEEE. The CDR3 region has the DNA TGTGCCAGCAGCTTGGGTTCGGGCAATCAGCCCCAGCATTTT. It translates to CASSLGSGNQPQHF.

This sequence joins TRBV29-1 and TRBJ2-7; tentative D call: TRBD1 (5 bases). Trimming took off 5 bases at V and 3 bases at J, with 11 bases between the two ends. Germline V CDR1 and CDR2: SQVTM, ANQGSEA. CDR3 size: 12 residues. CDR3 bases: TGCAGCGTTAGCCTGACAGACTACGAGCAGTACTTC. Translation: CSVSLTDYEQYF.

This chain links TRBV3-1 (or the pseudogene TRBV3-2) with TRBJ2-1; possible D gene TRBD2, 5 bases. The CDR3 has 13 residues. Per germline, CDR1 LGHDT and CDR2 YNNKEL (reference sequence). Trimming stripped 1 base from V and 8 bases from J, with 9 bases between. Written as DNA, the CDR3 is TGTGCCAGCAGCCAAGGGACTGCCCATGAGCAGTTCTTC. Protein sequence: CASSQGTAHEQFF.

The CDR3 is CASSLSFYNEQFF. For the CDR3, the DNA is TGTGCCAGCAGTTTATCCTTCTACAATGAGCAGTTCTTC. The chain joins TRBV27 to TRBJ2-1; D gene ambiguous. The V end was cut by 0 bases, the J end by 3 bases, with 3 bases between. The V gene's germline CDR1 is MNHEY and CDR2 SMNVEV (reference sequence). This CDR3 is built from 13 residues.

V and J are TRBV5-1 and TRBJ1-6; the D gene is possibly TRBD1 (5 bases). Between the trimmed V and J ends, which lost 0 bases and 6 bases, there was a span of 13 bases. There are 16 residues in the CDR3. Germline assignment: CDR1 SGHRS and CDR2 YFSETQ. CDR3 in amino acids: CASSLEGDRANSPLHF. CDR3 DNA: TGCGCCAGCAGCTTGGAGGGCGACAGAGCTAATTCACCCCTCCACTTT.

The chain uses TRBV7-2 and TRBJ2-5; TRBD2 matches 7 bases. Germline lookup yields CDR1 SGHTA and CDR2 FQGNSA. V lost 2 bases and J lost 2; bases outside the gene matches: 17. The CDR3 runs to 19 residues. The CDR3 protein is CASSLPRPIGGITQETQYF. The DNA of the CDR3 is TGTGCCAGCAGCTTACCCCGCCCGATCGGGGGGATTACACAAGAGACCCAGTACTTC. The full variable domain, rest sourced from reference TRBV7-2 and TRBJ2-5, is GAGVSQSPSNKVTEKGKDVELRCDPISGHTALYWYRQSLGQGLEFLIYFQGNSAPDKSGLPSDRFSAERTGGSVSTLTIQRTQQEDSAVYLCASSLPRPIGGITQETQYFGPGTRLLVL.

The gene calls are TRBV18 and TRBJ1-3; D uncertain. Trimming pared 0 bases from V and 2 bases from J, leaving 8 bases between. CDR3 size: 15 residues. The germline V gene encodes CDR1 KGHSH and CDR2 LQKENI. In nucleotides, the CDR3 is TGTGCCAGCTCACCACCGAGTCTTGCTGGAAACACCATATATTTT. The encoded protein is CASSPPSLAGNTIYF.

This chain joins TRBV7-8 and TRBJ2-5, with 8 nucleotides matching TRBD2. CDR3 size: 17 residues. V lost 2 bases to trimming and J lost 2 bases; unmatched junction nucleotides: 10. Germline V CDR1 and CDR2: SGHVS, FQNEAQ. The CDR3 nucleotides read TGTGCCAGCAGCTTATCAGGGCTAGCGGGTTTTCAAGAGACCCAGTACTTC. Translated, it gives CASSLSGLAGFQETQYF.

The chain combines TRBV2 with TRBJ2-4, with 7 bases lining up with TRBD2. Germline trimming cut 5 bases from V and 0 bases from J; bases unmatched to any gene: 10. Looked up from germline, CDR1 is SNHLY and CDR2 is FYNNEI. CDR3 length: 17 amino acids. The chain's CDR3 is CASSPPGGGLAKNIQYF. The CDR3 bases are TGTGCCAGCAGTCCTCCTGGCGGGGGACTAGCCAAAAACATTCAGTACTTC.

The rearrangement links TRBV18 to TRBJ1-4; possibly TRBD1 for D (6 bases). Germline loops: CDR1 KGHSH, CDR2 LQKENI. Trimming took 6 bases from V and 4 from J, leaving 21 bases between them. There are 17 residues in the CDR3. The CDR3 loop is CASSPTKNDRINEKLFF. CDR3 bases: TGTGCCAGCTCCCCTACTAAAAACGACAGGATTAATGAAAAACTGTTTTTT.

The chain links TRBV15 to TRBJ2-1; 9 bases agree with TRBD1. Germline V lookup: CDR1 LNHNV, CDR2 YYDKDF (reference sequence). V shed 1 base and J 10 bases; nucleotides not matched to a gene: 5. The CDR3 contains 14 residues. CDR3: CATSRGGQGKEQFF. In DNA form, the CDR3 reads TGTGCCACCAGCAGAGGGGGACAGGGAAAAGAGCAGTTCTTC.